The clone carrying this T cell receptor beta chain rates as large. The antigen is undetermined. These data are taken from a study of spatial heterogeneity in lung cancer. Study at large: The study consistently detected more beta-chain than alpha-chain sequences. Points from the study as a whole: For expanded intratumoral alpha and beta TCRs, counts tracked tumor mutation counts. Coverage of tumor T cells, an estimated figure, was approximately 6.9% for alpha and 13% for beta chains.

TCRdb recomputed calls from the 5' RACE reads with MiXCR, one row per CDR3 protein. The sample lists around 7,900 distinct CDR3 sequences, around 7% occurring once. Documented time point: sample taken at primary tumor resection. The sequencing here drew on lung tumor tissue, taken at surgery. The sequence was collected from a male donor with early-stage non-small cell lung cancer.

The CDR3 DNA is TGTGCCAGCAGACCACGCTCCGAAGAGACCCAGTACTTC. Amino acids: CASRPRSEETQYF. The chain combines TRBV7-2 with TRBJ2-5; D gene unclear. The CDR3 runs to 13 residues. Deletions cut 6 bases from V and 3 bases from J, with 11 bases between. Germline V gene data show CDR1 as SGHTA and CDR2 as FQGNSA.